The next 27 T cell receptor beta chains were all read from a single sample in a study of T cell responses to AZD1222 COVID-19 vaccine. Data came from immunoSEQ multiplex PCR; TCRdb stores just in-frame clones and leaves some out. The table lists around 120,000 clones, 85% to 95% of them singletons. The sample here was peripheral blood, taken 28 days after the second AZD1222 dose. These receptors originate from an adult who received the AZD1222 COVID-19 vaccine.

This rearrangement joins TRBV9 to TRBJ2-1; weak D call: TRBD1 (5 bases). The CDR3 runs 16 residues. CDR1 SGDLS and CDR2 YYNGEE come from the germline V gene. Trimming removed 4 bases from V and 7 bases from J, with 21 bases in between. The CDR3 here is CASSSRLILGPNEQFF. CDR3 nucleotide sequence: TGTGCCAGCAGCTCTAGACTCATTTTGGGGCCTAATGAGCAGTTCTTC. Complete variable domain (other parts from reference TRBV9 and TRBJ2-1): DSGVTQTPKHLITATGQRVTLRCSPRSGDLSVYWYQQSLDQGLQFLIQYYNGEERAKGNILERFSAQQFPDLHSELNLSSLELGDSALYFCASSSRLILGPNEQFFGPGTRLTVL.

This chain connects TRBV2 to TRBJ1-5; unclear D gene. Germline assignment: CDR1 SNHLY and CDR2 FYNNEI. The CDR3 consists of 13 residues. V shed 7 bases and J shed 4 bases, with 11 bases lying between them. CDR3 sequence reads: CASIPGRNQPQHF. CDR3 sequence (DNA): TGTGCCAGCATCCCGGGTAGGAATCAGCCCCAGCATTTT.

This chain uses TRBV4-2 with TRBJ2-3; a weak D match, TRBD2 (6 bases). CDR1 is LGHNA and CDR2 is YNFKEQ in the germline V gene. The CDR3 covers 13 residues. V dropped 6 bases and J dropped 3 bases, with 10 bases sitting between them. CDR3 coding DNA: TGTGCCAGCAGACGGGACTCAACAGATACGCAGTATTTT. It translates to CASRRDSTDTQYF.

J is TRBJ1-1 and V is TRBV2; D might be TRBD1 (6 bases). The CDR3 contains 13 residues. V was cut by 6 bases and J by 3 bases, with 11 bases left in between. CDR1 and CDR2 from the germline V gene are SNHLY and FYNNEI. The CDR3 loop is CASRDQGHTEAFF. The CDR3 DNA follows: TGTGCCAGCAGGGACCAGGGGCACACTGAAGCTTTCTTT.

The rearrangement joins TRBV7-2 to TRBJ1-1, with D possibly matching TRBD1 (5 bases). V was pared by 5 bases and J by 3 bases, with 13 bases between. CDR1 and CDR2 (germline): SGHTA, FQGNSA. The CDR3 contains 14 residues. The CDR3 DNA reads TGTGCCAGCAGCCAACCCGACAGATACACTGAAGCTTTCTTT. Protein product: CASSQPDRYTEAFF. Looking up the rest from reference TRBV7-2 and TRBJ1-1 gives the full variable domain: GAGVSQSPSNKVTEKGKDVELRCDPISGHTALYWYRQSLGQGLEFLIYFQGNSAPDKSGLPSDRFSAERTGGSVSTLTIQRTQQEDSAVYLCASSQPDRYTEAFFGQGTRLTVV.

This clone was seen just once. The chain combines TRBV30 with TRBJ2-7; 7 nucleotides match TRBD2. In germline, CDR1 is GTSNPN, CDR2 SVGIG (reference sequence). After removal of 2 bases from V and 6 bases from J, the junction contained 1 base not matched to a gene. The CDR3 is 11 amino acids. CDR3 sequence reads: CAWSWEGEQYF. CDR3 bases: TGTGCCTGGAGTTGGGAGGGCGAGCAGTACTTC. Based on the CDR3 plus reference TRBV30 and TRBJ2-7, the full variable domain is SQTIHQWPATLVQPVGSPLSLECTVEGTSNPNLYWYRQAAGRGLQLLFYSVGIGQISSEVPQNLSASRPQDRQFILSSKKLLLSDSGFYLCAWSWEGEQYFGPGTRLTVT.

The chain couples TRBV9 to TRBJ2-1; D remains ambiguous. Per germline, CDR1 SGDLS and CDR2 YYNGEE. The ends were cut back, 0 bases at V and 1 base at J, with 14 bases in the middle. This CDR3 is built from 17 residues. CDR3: CASSVADSGASYNEQFF. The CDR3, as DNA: TGTGCCAGCAGCGTAGCTGATTCGGGCGCTTCCTACAATGAGCAGTTCTTC.

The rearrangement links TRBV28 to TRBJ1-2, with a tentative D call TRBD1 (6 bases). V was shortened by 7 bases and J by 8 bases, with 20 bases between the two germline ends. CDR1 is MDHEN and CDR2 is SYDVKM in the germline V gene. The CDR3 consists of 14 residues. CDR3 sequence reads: CASIAGTQLEGYTF. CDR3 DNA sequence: TGTGCCAGCATAGCCGGGACACAACTCGAGGGCTACACCTTC.

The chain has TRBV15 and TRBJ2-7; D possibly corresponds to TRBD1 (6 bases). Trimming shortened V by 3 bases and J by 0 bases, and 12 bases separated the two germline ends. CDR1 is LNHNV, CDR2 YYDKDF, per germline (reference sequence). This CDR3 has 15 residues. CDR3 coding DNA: TGTGCCACCAGCAGCGGACAGCCCTACTCCTACGAGCAGTACTTC. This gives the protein CATSSGQPYSYEQYF. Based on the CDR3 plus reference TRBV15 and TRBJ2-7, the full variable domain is DAMVIQNPRYQVTQFGKPVTLSCSQTLNHNVMYWYQQKSSQAPKLLFHYYDKDFNNEADTPDNFQSRRPNTSFCFLDIRSPGLGDTAMYLCATSSGQPYSYEQYFGPGTRLTVT.

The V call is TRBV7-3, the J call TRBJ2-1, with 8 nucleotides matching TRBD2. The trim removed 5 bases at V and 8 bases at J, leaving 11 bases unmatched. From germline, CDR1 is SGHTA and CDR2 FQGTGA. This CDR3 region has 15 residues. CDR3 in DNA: TGTGCCAGCAGCCCCCGTGTAGCGGGAAGTCATGAGCAGTTCTTC. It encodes CASSPRVAGSHEQFF.

CDR3 coding DNA: TGTGCCAGCAGTACTCCTCGCGGGAGTTTCCTAGCCAAAAACATTCAGTACTTC. Translating it yields CASSTPRGSFLAKNIQYF. The chain recombines TRBV28 with TRBJ2-4; 7 bases fit TRBD2. The CDR3 has 18 residues. The germline V gene has CDR1 MDHEN and CDR2 SYDVKM. The J segment lost 0 bases and the V segment lost 5 bases, leaving 13 bases of the junction unmatched. The whole variable domain, filled in from reference TRBV28 and TRBJ2-4, reads DVKVTQSSRYLVKRTGEKVFLECVQDMDHENMFWYRQDPGLGLRLIYFSYDVKMKEKGDIPEGYSVSREKKERFSLILESASTNQTSMYLCASSTPRGSFLAKNIQYFGAGTRLSVL.

The CDR3 sequence is CASSLFDEETQYF. The CDR3 DNA sequence: TGTGCCAGCAGCTTATTTGACGAGGAGACCCAGTACTTC. The chain couples TRBV7-9 to TRBJ2-5; D is unclear. The CDR3 totals 13 residues. Germline-derived CDR1 and CDR2 are SEHNR and FQNEAQ (reference sequence). The germline V and J ends were trimmed by 2 bases and 5 bases, with 9 bases remaining between them.

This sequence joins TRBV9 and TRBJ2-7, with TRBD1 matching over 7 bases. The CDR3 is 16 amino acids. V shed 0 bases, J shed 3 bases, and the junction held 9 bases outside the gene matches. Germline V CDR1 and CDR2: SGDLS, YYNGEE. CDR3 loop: CASSVGRTGAYYEQYF. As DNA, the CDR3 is TGTGCCAGCAGCGTAGGGAGAACAGGGGCTTACTACGAGCAGTACTTC.

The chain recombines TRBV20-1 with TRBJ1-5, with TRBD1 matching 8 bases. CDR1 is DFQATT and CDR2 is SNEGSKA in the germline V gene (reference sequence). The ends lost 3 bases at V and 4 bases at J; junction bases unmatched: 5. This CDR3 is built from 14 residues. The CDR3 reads CSASSDRENQPQHF. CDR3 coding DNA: TGCAGTGCTAGTTCGGACAGGGAGAATCAGCCCCAGCATTTT.

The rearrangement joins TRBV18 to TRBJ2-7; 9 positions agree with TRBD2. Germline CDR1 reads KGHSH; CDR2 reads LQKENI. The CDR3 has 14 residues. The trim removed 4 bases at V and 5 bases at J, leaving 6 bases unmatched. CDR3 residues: CASSLYGLANEQYF. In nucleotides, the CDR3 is TGTGCCAGCTCACTCTACGGACTAGCGAACGAGCAGTACTTC.

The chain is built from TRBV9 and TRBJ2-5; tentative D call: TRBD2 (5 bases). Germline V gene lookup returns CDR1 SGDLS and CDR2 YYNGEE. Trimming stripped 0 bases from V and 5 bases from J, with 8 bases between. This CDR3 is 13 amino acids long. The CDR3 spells CASSVAGMETQYF. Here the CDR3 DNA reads TGTGCCAGCAGCGTAGCGGGGATGGAGACCCAGTACTTC.

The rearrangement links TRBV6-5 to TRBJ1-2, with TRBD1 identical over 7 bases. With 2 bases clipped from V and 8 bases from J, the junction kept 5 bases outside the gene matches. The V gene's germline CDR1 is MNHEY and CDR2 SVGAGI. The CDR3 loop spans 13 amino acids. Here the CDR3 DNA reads TGTGCCAGCAGTTACCCGACAGGGAGGGGCTACACCTTC. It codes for CASSYPTGRGYTF.

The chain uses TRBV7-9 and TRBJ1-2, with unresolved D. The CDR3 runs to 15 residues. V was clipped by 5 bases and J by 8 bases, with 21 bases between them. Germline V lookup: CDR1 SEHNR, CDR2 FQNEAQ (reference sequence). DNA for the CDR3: TGTGCCAGCAGCCACGGGTCCTATACTACTGTGGGCTACACCTTC. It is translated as CASSHGSYTTVGYTF.

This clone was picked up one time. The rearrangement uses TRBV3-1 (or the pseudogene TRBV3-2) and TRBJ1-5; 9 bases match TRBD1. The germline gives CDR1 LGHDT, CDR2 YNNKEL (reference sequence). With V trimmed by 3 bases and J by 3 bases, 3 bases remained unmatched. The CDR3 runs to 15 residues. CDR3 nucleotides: TGTGCCAGCAGCCAGGGGACAGGGATCAATCAGCCCCAGCATTTT. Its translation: CASSQGTGINQPQHF.

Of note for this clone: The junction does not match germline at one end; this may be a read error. The CDR3: CASTLLAGGTDTQYF. CDR3 nucleotides: TGCGCCAGCACCTTGTTAGCGGGGGGCACAGATACGCAGTATTTT. The J gene is TRBJ2-3, the V gene TRBV5-1; 9 bases align to TRBD2. CDR3 length equals 15 residues. Germline CDR1 and CDR2: SGHRS and YFSETQ.

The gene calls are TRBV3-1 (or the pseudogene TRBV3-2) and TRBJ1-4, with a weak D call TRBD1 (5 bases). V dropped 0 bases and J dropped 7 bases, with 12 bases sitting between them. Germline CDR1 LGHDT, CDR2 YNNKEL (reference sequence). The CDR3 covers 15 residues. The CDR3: CASSQDYRGGEKLFF. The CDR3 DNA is TGTGCCAGCAGCCAAGATTATAGGGGAGGTGAAAAACTGTTTTTT.

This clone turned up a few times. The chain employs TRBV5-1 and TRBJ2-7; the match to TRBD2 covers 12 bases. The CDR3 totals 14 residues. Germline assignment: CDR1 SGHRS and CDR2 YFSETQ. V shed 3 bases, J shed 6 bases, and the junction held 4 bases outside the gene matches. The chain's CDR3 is CASSSRLAGVEQYF. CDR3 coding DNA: TGCGCCAGCAGCTCTAGACTAGCGGGAGTCGAGCAGTACTTC.

DNA of the CDR3: TGTGCCAGCAGTGAGCTCTATGGCTACACCTTC. It translates to CASSELYGYTF. This chain uses TRBV25-1 with TRBJ1-2; D uncertain. The CDR3 loop spans 11 amino acids. Germline V gene data show CDR1 as MGHDK and CDR2 as SYGVNS. The V end lost 3 bases, the J end lost 4 bases, and 3 bases lay between the germline ends.

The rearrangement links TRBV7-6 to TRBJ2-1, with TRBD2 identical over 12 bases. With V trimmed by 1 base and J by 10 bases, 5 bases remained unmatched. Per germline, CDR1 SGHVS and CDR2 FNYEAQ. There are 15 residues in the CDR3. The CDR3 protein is CASSLGTSGTSEQFF. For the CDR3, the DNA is TGTGCCAGCAGCTTAGGGACTAGCGGGACCTCAGAGCAGTTCTTC.

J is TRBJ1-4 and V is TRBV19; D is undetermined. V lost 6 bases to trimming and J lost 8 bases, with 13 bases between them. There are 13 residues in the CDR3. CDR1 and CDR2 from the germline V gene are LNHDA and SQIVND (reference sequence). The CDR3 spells CASRPDREEKLFF. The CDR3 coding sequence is TGTGCCAGTAGGCCAGACCGCGAAGAAAAACTGTTTTTT.

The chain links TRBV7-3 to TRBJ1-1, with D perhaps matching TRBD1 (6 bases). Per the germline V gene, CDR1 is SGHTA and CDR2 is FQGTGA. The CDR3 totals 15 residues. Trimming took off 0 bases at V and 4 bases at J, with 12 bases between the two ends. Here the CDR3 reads CASSLTGAEGTEAFF. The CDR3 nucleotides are TGTGCCAGCAGCTTAACGGGGGCAGAAGGCACTGAAGCTTTCTTT.

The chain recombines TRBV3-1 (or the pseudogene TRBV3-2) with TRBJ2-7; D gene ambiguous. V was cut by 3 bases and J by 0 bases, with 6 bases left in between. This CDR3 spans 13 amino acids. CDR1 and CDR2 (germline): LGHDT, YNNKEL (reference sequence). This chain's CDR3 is CASSQDASYEQYF. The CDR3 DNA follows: TGTGCCAGCAGCCAGGACGCCTCCTACGAGCAGTACTTC.